This TCR beta chain is from a study of cytotoxic CD8 clonotypes in ibrutinib-treated CLL. On the study more broadly: Partial responses totalled approximately 25 and complete responses 2; after median approximately 64 months, approximately 15 remained remitted and roughly twelve progressed. Study results and caveats: Rare overall, public clonotypes shrank or held steady under therapy.

To note about this clone: No antigen is known for it.

Trimming pared 4 bases from V and 10 bases from J, leaving 12 bases between. The CDR3 spans 12 residues. Germline CDR1 is SGHKS and CDR2 is YYEKEE (reference sequence). Method: immunoSEQ multiplex PCR; TCRdb's copy keeps in-frame clones and lacks some. This table has some 350,000 clones, around 66% appearing once. The sequencing used PBMCs, collected after 36 months of ibrutinib treatment. This receptor was obtained from a human donor with chronic lymphocytic leukemia. The chain links TRBV5-5 to TRBJ2-1, with D unresolved. In DNA, the CDR3 is TGTGCCAGCAGCCTCGATTGGGCGGAGCAGTTCTTC. This codes for CASSLDWAEQFF.